A single T cell receptor beta chain is shown here with its context. CDR1 is KGHDR, CDR2 SFDVKD, per germline. The CDR3 has 15 amino acids. Molecular identifiers with 6-nucleotide sample barcodes were added during cDNA synthesis via template switching. TCRdb reprocessed the 5' RACE reads and stores each CDR3 protein as one record, lacking DNA. The repertoire table contains some 330,000 distinct CDR3 sequences. The sample comes from a study of monozygotic twins with inflammatory bowel disease. Material for sequencing was blood. The V gene is TRBV24-1, the J gene TRBJ2-1; checking the TCRdb D call of TRBD1 is not possible without DNA. The TCR sequence derives from a human donor with ulcerative colitis or Crohn's disease, or a healthy co-twin of an affected twin (not recorded which). CDR3 sequence reads: CATSDETGIYNEQFF.